A selection of T cell receptor beta chains follows, all from one sample in a study of radiotherapy plus CTLA-4 blockade in lung cancer. Libraries were prepared by immunoSEQ multiplex PCR; TCRdb keeps only in-frame clonotypes and omits some of them. The sample holds tens of thousands of clones; around 79% are singletons and the top ten take roughly 9.7%. The source material was peripheral blood, sampled from a patient treated with radiotherapy plus ipilimumab. Every receptor here comes from a human donor with non-small cell lung cancer who had a complete response to radiotherapy plus ipilimumab. The CDR3 runs from the conserved cysteine through the conserved F or W. Each record gives: J gene, V gene, clone size, D gene, CDR3 DNA, CDR3 protein. D genes are given only for firm matches. Size values are once, few and many counts, or a class for expanded clones, and some rows have none.

TRBJ2-4 | TRBV11-3 | . | . | TGTGCCAGCAGTCAAGGGGAGAGAAACATTCAGTACTTC | CASSQGERNIQYF
TRBJ2-3 | TRBV30 | . | . | TGTGCCTGTTCTAGCGAACGCACAGATACGCAGTATTTT | CACSSERTDTQYF
TRBJ1-2 | TRBV12-5 | . | . | TGTGCTAGTGGTTTGGACCAGGGTCTCACTGGCTACACCTTC | CASGLDQGLTGYTF
TRBJ1-1 | TRBV27 | few | TRBD1 | TGTGCCAGCAGTTTATTTTTCGGTGAGGGGGACAGGGTAACTGAAGCTTTCTTT | CASSLFFGEGDRVTEAFF
TRBJ2-3 | TRBV30 | . | . | TGTGCCTGGAGCCCCGGGGGGACATATACGCAGTATTTT | CAWSPGGTYTQYF
TRBJ2-6 | TRBV6-4 | few | . | TGTGCCAGCAGTGACTCGTCTCCGGGCTCTGGGGCCAACGTCCTGACTTTC | CASSDSSPGSGANVLTF
TRBJ1-1 | TRBV7-2 | . | TRBD1 | TGTGCCAGCAGCTTAGGGACAGGGGGAGGGAAAACTGAAGCTTTCTTT | CASSLGTGGGKTEAFF
TRBJ2-7 | TRBV10-2 | . | TRBD1 | TGCGCCAGCAGTTTCCGGGACAGGGGGCGCTTCGAGCAGTACTTC | CASSFRDRGRFEQYF
TRBJ1-2 | TRBV6-5 | . | TRBD1 | TGTGCCAGCAGTTACACTGCGACAGGGAAGGGCTACACCTTC | CASSYTATGKGYTF
TRBJ1-3 | TRBV12-5 | . | . | TGTGCTAGTGGTTTAGGAGGGACTCTCTCTGGAAACACCATATATTTT | CASGLGGTLSGNTIYF
TRBJ1-6 | TRBV6-5 | . | . | TGTGCCAGCAGTTACTCCGGCAGCAGGGGTCGCTCACCCCTCCACTTT | CASSYSGSRGRSPLHF
TRBJ2-2 | TRBV27 | . | TRBD1 | TGTGCCAGCACCTCGACAGGGTTGAACACCGGGGAGCTGTTTTTT | CASTSTGLNTGELFF
TRBJ1-2 | TRBV6-6 | . | TRBD1 | TGTGCCAGCAGTTCCCCAGACAGGGGTAGAAGGTTTGGCTACACCTTC | CASSSPDRGRRFGYTF
TRBJ1-3 | TRBV2 | . | . | TGTGCCAGCAGTCGGACCGTAAGCTCTGGAAACACCATATATTTT | CASSRTVSSGNTIYF